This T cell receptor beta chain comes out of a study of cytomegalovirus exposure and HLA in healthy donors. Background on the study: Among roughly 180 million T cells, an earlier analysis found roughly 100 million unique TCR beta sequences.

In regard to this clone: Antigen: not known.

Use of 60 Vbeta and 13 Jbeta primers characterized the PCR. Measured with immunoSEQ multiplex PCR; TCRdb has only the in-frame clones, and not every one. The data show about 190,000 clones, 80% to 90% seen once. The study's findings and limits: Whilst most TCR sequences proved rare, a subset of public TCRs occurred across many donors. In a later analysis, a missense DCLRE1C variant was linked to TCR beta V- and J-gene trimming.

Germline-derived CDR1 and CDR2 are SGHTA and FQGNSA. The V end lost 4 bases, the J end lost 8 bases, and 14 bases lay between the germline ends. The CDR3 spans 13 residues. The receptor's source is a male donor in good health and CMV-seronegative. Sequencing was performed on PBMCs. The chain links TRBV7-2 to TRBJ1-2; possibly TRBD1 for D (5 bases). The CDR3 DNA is TGTGCCAGCAGCTCGGACACCTTAGGGGGCTACACCTTC. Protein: CASSSDTLGGYTF. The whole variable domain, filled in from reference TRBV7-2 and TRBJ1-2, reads GAGVSQSPSNKVTEKGKDVELRCDPISGHTALYWYRQSLGQGLEFLIYFQGNSAPDKSGLPSDRFSAERTGGSVSTLTIQRTQQEDSAVYLCASSSDTLGGYTFGSGTRLTVV.